The clone carrying this TCR beta chain has ten or more counts. The record originates from a study of metastatic and nonmetastatic thyroid tumors. Thyroid surgery had not been preceded by any treatment in any patient. CDR1 is SGDLS, CDR2 YYNGEE, per germline. The CDR3 runs to 12 residues. The germline V and J ends were trimmed by 7 bases and 0 bases, with 7 bases remaining between them. TCRdb re-called clones via MiXCR from the PCR reads. This table holds over 70,000 clones, roughly 18% found once. This sequence originates from a female donor with papillary thyroid cancer or a benign thyroid nodule (not recorded which). Some clones in this sample may be carry-over from other donors' samples. The chain links TRBV9 to TRBJ1-1; tentative D call: TRBD1 (5 bases). Sample: blood. CDR3 sequence reads: CASGGLNTEAFF. The CDR3 DNA follows: TGTGCCAGCGGGGGACTGAACACTGAAGCTTTCTTT.